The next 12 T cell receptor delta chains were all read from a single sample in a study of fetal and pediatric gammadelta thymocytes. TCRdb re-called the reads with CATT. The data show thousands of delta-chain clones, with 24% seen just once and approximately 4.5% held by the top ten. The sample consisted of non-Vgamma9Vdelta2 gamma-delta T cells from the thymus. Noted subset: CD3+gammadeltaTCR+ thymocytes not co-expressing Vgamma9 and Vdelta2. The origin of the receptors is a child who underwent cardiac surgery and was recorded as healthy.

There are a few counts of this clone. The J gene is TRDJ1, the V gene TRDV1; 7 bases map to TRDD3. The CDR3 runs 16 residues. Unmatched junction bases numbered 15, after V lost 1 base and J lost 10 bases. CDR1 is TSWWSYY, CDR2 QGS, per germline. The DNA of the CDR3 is TGTGCTCTTGGGGAACCGCCGTCACGGGGTGGGGGACGACTCATCTTT. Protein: CALGEPPSRGGGRLIF.

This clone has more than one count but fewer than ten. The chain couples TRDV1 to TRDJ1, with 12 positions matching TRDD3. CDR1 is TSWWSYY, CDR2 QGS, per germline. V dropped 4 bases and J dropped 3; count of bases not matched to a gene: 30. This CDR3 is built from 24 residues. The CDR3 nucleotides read TGTGCTCTTGGGGGGGCCTTCCCAACGGACTGGGGGATACAGTACTCGCCTAAATCCGATAAACTCATCTTT. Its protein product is CALGGAFPTDWGIQYSPKSDKLIF.

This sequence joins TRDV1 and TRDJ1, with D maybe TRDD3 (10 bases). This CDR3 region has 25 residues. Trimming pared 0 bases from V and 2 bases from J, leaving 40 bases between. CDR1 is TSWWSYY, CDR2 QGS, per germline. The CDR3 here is CALGELGDLAFLLHTGGCFTDKLIF. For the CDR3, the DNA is TGTGCTCTTGGGGAACTTGGAGATTTGGCCTTCCTACTGCATACTGGGGGATGTTTTACCGATAAACTCATCTTT.

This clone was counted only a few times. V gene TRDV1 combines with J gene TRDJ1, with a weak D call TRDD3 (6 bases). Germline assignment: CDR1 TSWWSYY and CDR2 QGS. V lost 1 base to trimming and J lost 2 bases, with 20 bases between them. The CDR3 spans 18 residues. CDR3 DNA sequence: TGTGCTCTTGGGGAACGGGGATTTCTGCGGGGGGAGACCGATAAACTCATCTTT. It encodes CALGERGFLRGETDKLIF.

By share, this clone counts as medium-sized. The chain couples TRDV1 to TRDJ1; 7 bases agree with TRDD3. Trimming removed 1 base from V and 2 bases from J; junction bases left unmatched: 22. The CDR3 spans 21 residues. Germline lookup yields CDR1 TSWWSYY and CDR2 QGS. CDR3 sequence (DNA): TGTGCTCTTGGGGAACCCCCCCAGGTGAGGGGGATCCCCTGGGGGACCGATAAACTCATCTTT. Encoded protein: CALGEPPQVRGIPWGTDKLIF.

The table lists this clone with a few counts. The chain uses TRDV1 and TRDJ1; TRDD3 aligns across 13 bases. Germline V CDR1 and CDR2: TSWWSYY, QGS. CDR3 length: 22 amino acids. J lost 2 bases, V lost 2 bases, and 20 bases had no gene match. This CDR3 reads CALGELVFSKYWGIRRTDKLIF. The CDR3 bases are TGTGCTCTTGGGGAATTGGTTTTCTCGAAGTACTGGGGGATACGCCGGACCGATAAACTCATCTTT.

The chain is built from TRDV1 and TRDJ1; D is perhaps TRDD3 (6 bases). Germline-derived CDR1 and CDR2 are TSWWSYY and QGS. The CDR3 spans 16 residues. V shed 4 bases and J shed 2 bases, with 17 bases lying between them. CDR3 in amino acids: CALGAGEGGITDKLIF. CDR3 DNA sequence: TGTGCTCTTGGGGCCGGAGAGGGGGGAATAACCGATAAACTCATCTTT.

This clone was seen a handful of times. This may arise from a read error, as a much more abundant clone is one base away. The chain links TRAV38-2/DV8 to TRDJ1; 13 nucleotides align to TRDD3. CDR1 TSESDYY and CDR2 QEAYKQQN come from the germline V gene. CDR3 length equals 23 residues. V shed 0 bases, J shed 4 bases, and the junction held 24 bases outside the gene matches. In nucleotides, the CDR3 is TGTGCTTATAGGAGCGCTCGGATTTTTCCCACTGGGGGATACGCTTACTACATCGATAAACTCATCTTT. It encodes CAYRSARIFPTGGYAYYIDKLIF.

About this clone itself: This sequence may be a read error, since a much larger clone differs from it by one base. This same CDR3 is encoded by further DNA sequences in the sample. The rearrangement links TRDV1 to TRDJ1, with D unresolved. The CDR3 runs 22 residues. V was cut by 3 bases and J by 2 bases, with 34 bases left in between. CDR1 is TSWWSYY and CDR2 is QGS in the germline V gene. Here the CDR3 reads CALGDGEVGARHLIMYTDKLIF. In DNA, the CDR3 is TGTGCTCTTGGGGACGGCGAGGTGGGAGCACGCCACCTTATTATGTATACCGATAAACTCATCTTT.

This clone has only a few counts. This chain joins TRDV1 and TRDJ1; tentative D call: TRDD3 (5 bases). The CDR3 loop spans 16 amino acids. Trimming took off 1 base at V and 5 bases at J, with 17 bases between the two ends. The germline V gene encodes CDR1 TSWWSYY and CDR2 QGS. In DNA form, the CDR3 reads TGTGCTCTTGGGGAACCTCCCTCGGGGGTGAAAGATAAACTCATCTTT. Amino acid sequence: CALGEPPSGVKDKLIF.

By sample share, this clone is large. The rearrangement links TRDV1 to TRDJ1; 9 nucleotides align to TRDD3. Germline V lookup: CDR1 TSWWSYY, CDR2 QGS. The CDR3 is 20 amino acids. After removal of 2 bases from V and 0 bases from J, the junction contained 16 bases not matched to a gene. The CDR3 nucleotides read TGTGCTCTTGGGGAAACGGTCCGGGGATACGGGGTCTCGTACACCGATAAACTCATCTTT. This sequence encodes CALGETVRGYGVSYTDKLIF.

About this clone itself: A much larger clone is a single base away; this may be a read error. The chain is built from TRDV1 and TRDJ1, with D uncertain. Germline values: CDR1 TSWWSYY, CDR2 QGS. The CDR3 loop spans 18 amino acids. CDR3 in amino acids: CALGKLRSEAHLGDKLIF. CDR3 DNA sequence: TGTGCTCTTGGGAAACTTAGAAGCGAGGCACATCTAGGTGATAAACTCATCTTT.